The 30 T cell receptor beta chains below were found in one sample sequenced in a study of cytomegalovirus exposure and HLA in healthy donors. The primer mix had 60 Vbeta and 13 Jbeta primers. Method: immunoSEQ multiplex PCR; TCRdb's copy keeps in-frame clones and lacks some. Of under 200,000 clones detected, about 77% appear once; the ten largest clones hold 7% to 9%. The material sequenced was PBMCs. These receptors all stem from a male donor in good health and CMV-seropositive.

V gene TRBV30 combines with J gene TRBJ1-3; TRBD1 agrees at 10 bases. This CDR3 comprises 15 residues. CDR1 is GTSNPN, CDR2 SVGIG, per germline (reference sequence). Trimming at V came to 3 bases and at J to 0 bases, leaving 2 bases not matched to a gene. CDR3: CAWSGDRGSGNTIYF. The CDR3 DNA reads TGTGCCTGGAGCGGGGACAGGGGCTCTGGAAACACCATATATTTT.

J is TRBJ2-5 and V is TRBV2, with D possibly matching TRBD2 (6 bases). The CDR3 contains 15 residues. The germline V gene has CDR1 SNHLY and CDR2 FYNNEI. The V end lost 1 base, the J end lost 4 bases, and 13 bases lay between the germline ends. This CDR3 reads CASSEVGGPRETQYF. The CDR3 nucleotides are TGTGCCAGCAGTGAAGTGGGGGGTCCGAGAGAGACCCAGTACTTC. The entire variable domain, with the rest obtained from reference TRBV2 and TRBJ2-5, is as follows: EPEVTQTPSHQVTQMGQEVILRCVPISNHLYFYWYRQILGQKVEFLVSFYNNEISEKSEIFDDQFSVERPDGSNFTLKIRSTKLEDSAMYFCASSEVGGPRETQYFGPGTRLLVL.

The J gene is TRBJ1-2, the V gene TRBV18; 9 nucleotides match TRBD1. V lost 5 bases to trimming and J lost 6 bases; unmatched junction nucleotides: 13. Looked up from germline, CDR1 is KGHSH and CDR2 is LQKENI. The CDR3 is made up of 16 amino acids. The CDR3 spells CASSTGTGKMVDGYTF. The CDR3 DNA is TGTGCCAGCTCAACCGGGACAGGGAAAATGGTCGATGGCTACACCTTC.

The chain links TRBV30 to TRBJ2-1, with 14 bases matching TRBD2. The germline V gene encodes CDR1 GTSNPN and CDR2 SVGIG (reference sequence). This CDR3 is built from 15 residues. V shed 3 bases and J 6 bases; nucleotides not matched to a gene: 4. CDR3 nucleotide sequence: TGTGCCTGGAGCTGGACTAGCGGGGGGCCCAATGAGCAGTTCTTC. Translated, it gives CAWSWTSGGPNEQFF.

A note on this clone: At one end the junction does not follow the germline gene, possibly because of a read error. The chain carries TRBV7-7 and TRBJ1-5, with 7 nucleotides matching TRBD1. The CDR3 runs 20 residues. Germline CDR1 is SSHAT and CDR2 is FNYEAQ (reference sequence). The CDR3 bases are TGTGCTAGCAGCTTCCCTGGGACAGATCGGGCGGAATATAGCAATCAGCCCCAGCATTTT. It codes for CASSFPGTDRAEYSNQPQHF.

The rearrangement joins TRBV5-1 to TRBJ2-7, with 9 bases aligning to TRBD1. With 5 bases clipped from V and 4 bases from J, the junction kept 13 bases outside the gene matches. The CDR3 extends over 16 amino acids. From germline, CDR1 is SGHRS and CDR2 YFSETQ. The CDR3 loop reads CASRNRGTGSSYEQYF. The CDR3 DNA reads TGCGCCAGCAGGAACAGGGGGACAGGGTCGAGTTACGAGCAGTACTTC.

The chain has TRBV5-1 and TRBJ2-1, with D possibly TRBD1 on 6 matching bases. The V end was cut by 3 bases, the J end by 4 bases, with 14 bases between. The germline gives CDR1 SGHRS, CDR2 YFSETQ. The length of the CDR3 is 15 residues. The CDR3 DNA reads as TGCGCCAGCAGCTCGGGGTGGGGGCTTTACAATGAGCAGTTCTTC. Its protein product is CASSSGWGLYNEQFF.

This chain links TRBV20-1 with TRBJ2-5, with 8 bases aligning to TRBD2. Trimming at V came to 6 bases and at J to 5 bases, leaving 2 bases not matched to a gene. This CDR3 contains 11 residues. Germline assignment: CDR1 DFQATT and CDR2 SNEGSKA (reference sequence). The DNA for the CDR3 is TGCAGTGCCGCGGGGGGTGAGACCCAGTACTTC. Its protein product is CSAAGGETQYF.

The rearrangement uses TRBV9 and TRBJ1-6, with D perhaps matching TRBD1 (6 bases). Germline CDR1 SGDLS, CDR2 YYNGEE. The CDR3 spans 14 residues. V shed 3 bases and J shed 11 bases, with 15 bases lying between them. The CDR3 DNA sequence: TGTGCCAGCAGCGCCAACCGGGACACAACACCCCTCCACTTT. Translation: CASSANRDTTPLHF.

The chain joins TRBV13 to TRBJ2-2, with 10 bases lining up with TRBD1. CDR3 length: 17 amino acids. With V trimmed by 0 bases and J by 3 bases, 4 bases remained unmatched. The germline V gene encodes CDR1 PRHDT and CDR2 FYEKMQ (reference sequence). The CDR3 nucleotides are TGTGCCAGCAGCTTAGGTTGGGACAGGGGATACACCGGGGAGCTGTTTTTT. Protein product: CASSLGWDRGYTGELFF.

This clone was seen once. The chain is built from TRBV6-5 and TRBJ2-2; D is unclear. V was clipped by 6 bases and J by 0 bases, with 11 bases between them. The CDR3 is 15 residues long. In germline, CDR1 is MNHEY, CDR2 SVGAGI. The CDR3 is CASSLYSSNTGELFF. CDR3 nucleotides: TGTGCCAGCAGCCTCTACAGTTCGAACACCGGGGAGCTGTTTTTT.

The V and J genes are TRBV5-4 and TRBJ1-2; possibly TRBD1 for D (6 bases). Germline V gene lookup returns CDR1 SGHNT and CDR2 YYREEE (reference sequence). The CDR3 has 13 residues. Trimming stripped 0 bases from V and 3 bases from J, with 6 bases between. CDR3: CASSLAGDYGYTF. CDR3 coding DNA: TGTGCCAGCAGCTTGGCAGGGGACTATGGCTACACCTTC. The whole variable domain, filled in from reference TRBV5-4 and TRBJ1-2, reads ETGVTQSPTHLIKTRGQQVTLRCSSQSGHNTVSWYQQALGQGPQFIFQYYREEENGRGNFPPRFSGLQFPNYSSELNVNALELDDSALYLCASSLAGDYGYTFGSGTRLTVV.

J is TRBJ2-7 and V is TRBV19; 7 positions agree with TRBD1. Germline V gene lookup returns CDR1 LNHDA and CDR2 SQIVND (reference sequence). The CDR3 covers 14 residues. V shed 4 bases, J shed 3 bases, and the junction held 6 bases outside the gene matches. The CDR3 nucleotides read TGTGCCAGTAGTACCGGGACAGCAAGCTACGAGCAGTACTTC. Its translation: CASSTGTASYEQYF. The complete variable domain, with remaining parts taken from reference TRBV19 and TRBJ2-7, reads DGGITQSPKYLFRKEGQNVTLSCEQNLNHDAMYWYRQDPGQGLRLIYYSQIVNDFQKGDIAEGYSVSREKKESFPLTVTSAQKNPTAFYLCASSTGTASYEQYFGPGTRLTVT.

The chain joins TRBV30 to TRBJ1-2; TRBD1 matches at 7 bases. The V gene's germline CDR1 is GTSNPN and CDR2 SVGIG (reference sequence). Unmatched junction bases numbered 16, after V lost 5 bases and J lost 7 bases. The CDR3 runs 15 residues. CDR3 loop: CAWGLQGLLISGYTF. The CDR3 coding sequence is TGTGCCTGGGGGTTACAGGGGCTCCTAATATCTGGCTACACCTTC.

J is TRBJ1-5 and V is TRBV4-1; TRBD1 matches at 9 bases. V shed 5 bases and J 1 base; nucleotides not matched to a gene: 3. This CDR3 spans 15 amino acids. Germline V gene sequence: CDR1 MGHRA, CDR2 YSYEKL. The CDR3 DNA sequence: TGCGCCAGCAGCTGGGGACAGGGAAGCAATCAGCCCCAGCATTTT. Protein sequence: CASSWGQGSNQPQHF.

V gene TRBV20-1 combines with J gene TRBJ1-1, with D uncertain. Trimming left V 8 bases short and J 2 bases short, with 9 bases between. CDR3 length: 11 amino acids. From germline, CDR1 is DFQATT and CDR2 SNEGSKA (reference sequence). The CDR3 region is CSQVANTEAFF. CDR3 nucleotide sequence: TGCAGTCAAGTGGCAAACACTGAAGCTTTCTTT.

This chain links TRBV9 with TRBJ2-5, with 12 bases identical to TRBD1. V was pared by 0 bases and J by 4 bases, with 7 bases of the junction left unmatched. CDR1 and CDR2 (germline): SGDLS, YYNGEE. The CDR3 spans 17 residues. CDR3 bases: TGTGCCAGCAGCGTAGATCCGGGACAGGGGGCGGGAGAGACCCAGTACTTC. Translation: CASSVDPGQGAGETQYF.

This clone occurred a few times. The rearrangement links TRBV7-8 to TRBJ2-7; TRBD1 aligns across 12 bases. The CDR3 sequence is 15 residues long. Per germline, CDR1 SGHVS and CDR2 FQNEAQ. V lost 5 bases and J lost 6; bases outside the gene matches: 8. The CDR3 region is CASSLSRGQGAEQYF. DNA of the CDR3: TGTGCCAGCAGCCTCTCCCGGGGACAGGGGGCCGAGCAGTACTTC.

CDR3 loop: CASSKGGREPQHF. In nucleotides, the CDR3 is TGTGCCAGCTCCAAGGGGGGGCGGGAGCCCCAGCATTTT. The chain couples TRBV7-9 to TRBJ1-5, with D maybe TRBD1 (6 bases). This CDR3 spans 13 amino acids. The ends were cut back, 8 bases at V and 8 bases at J, with 16 bases in the middle. Germline V CDR1 and CDR2: SEHNR, FQNEAQ (reference sequence).

The genes are TRBV6-4 and TRBJ2-3; 11 positions match TRBD2. CDR1 is MRHNA, CDR2 SNTAGT, per germline. This CDR3 contains 15 residues. Trimming removed 3 bases from V and 5 bases from J; junction bases left unmatched: 4. This chain's CDR3 is CASSELAGEEDTQYF. The CDR3 region has the DNA TGTGCCAGCAGTGAACTAGCGGGGGAGGAAGATACGCAGTATTTT.

This clone was counted between two and nine times. V is TRBV12-5 and J is TRBJ2-7, with D perhaps TRBD1 (5 bases). The V gene lost 3 bases and the J gene lost 4 bases, with 10 bases spanning the gap. The germline V gene encodes CDR1 LGHNT and CDR2 FRNRAP. The CDR3 is 13 amino acids. The CDR3 region is CASGFGHGYEQYF. The CDR3 nucleotides are TGTGCTAGTGGTTTTGGACACGGGTACGAGCAGTACTTC. Combining the CDR3 with reference TRBV12-5 and TRBJ2-7 gives the whole variable domain DARVTQTPRHKVTEMGQEVTMRCQPILGHNTVFWYRQTMMQGLELLAYFRNRAPLDDSGMPKDRFSAEMPDATLATLKIQPSEPRDSAVYFCASGFGHGYEQYFGPGTRLTVT.

V usage is TRBV6-5 and J usage is TRBJ1-2; D gene unclear. The germline gives CDR1 MNHEY, CDR2 SVGAGI. V was pared by 5 bases and J by 2 bases, with 15 bases between. CDR3 size: 15 residues. CDR3 in amino acids: CASSPAGWRNYGYTF. The CDR3 bases are TGTGCCAGCAGTCCCGCCGGGTGGAGGAACTATGGCTACACCTTC.

The chain uses TRBV5-4 and TRBJ2-3; D is possibly TRBD2 (7 bases). The germline V and J ends were trimmed by 0 bases and 6 bases, with 14 bases remaining between them. The length of the CDR3 is 15 residues. Germline CDR1 is SGHNT and CDR2 is YYREEE (reference sequence). The CDR3 DNA is TGTGCCAGCAGCTTGGCGGGGGGCTCATTGGATACGCAGTATTTT. Protein sequence: CASSLAGGSLDTQYF.

This clone was observed a single time. The chain links TRBV5-1 to TRBJ2-1, with TRBD2 matching 8 bases. The V gene's germline CDR1 is SGHRS and CDR2 YFSETQ. This CDR3 is built from 16 residues. The V and J ends lost 4 bases and 4 bases, in that order; junction bases with no gene match: 10. CDR3 sequence: CASSLTGGLGYNEQFF. DNA of the CDR3: TGCGCCAGCAGCCTAACGGGGGGGCTAGGGTACAATGAGCAGTTCTTC.

V is TRBV7-3 and J is TRBJ2-5, with TRBD1 identical over 12 bases. CDR3 length: 13 amino acids. Germline V gives CDR1 SGHTA, CDR2 FQGTGA. Trimming removed 4 bases from V and 9 bases from J; junction bases left unmatched: 3. CDR3 DNA: TGTGCCAGCAGCTCGGGACAGGGGGCTTCCCAGTACTTC. Amino acids: CASSSGQGASQYF.

J is TRBJ1-6 and V is TRBV7-9; 9 bases map to TRBD1. The V and J ends lost 4 bases and 7 bases, in that order; junction bases with no gene match: 5. Germline CDR1 is SEHNR and CDR2 is FQNEAQ (reference sequence). CDR3 length equals 15 residues. CDR3: CASSSHRGPNSPLHF. CDR3 sequence (DNA): TGTGCCAGCAGCTCCCACAGGGGGCCGAATTCACCCCTCCACTTT. The full variable domain, rest sourced from reference TRBV7-9 and TRBJ1-6, is DTGVSQNPRHKITKRGQNVTFRCDPISEHNRLYWYRQTLGQGPEFLTYFQNEAQLEKSRLLSDRFSAERPKGSFSTLEIQRTEQGDSAMYLCASSSHRGPNSPLHFGNGTRLTVT.

The chain recombines TRBV5-1 with TRBJ2-7, with D maybe TRBD2 (7 bases). The CDR3 is 14 residues long. Trimming pared 4 bases from V and 3 bases from J, leaving 14 bases between. The germline CDR1 and CDR2 sequences are SGHRS and YFSETQ. As DNA, the CDR3 is TGCGCCAGCAGCGGCGGGGAGGGGGTCTACGAGCAGTACTTC. Its protein product is CASSGGEGVYEQYF. The whole variable domain, filled in from reference TRBV5-1 and TRBJ2-7, reads KAGVTQTPRYLIKTRGQQVTLSCSPISGHRSVSWYQQTPGQGLQFLFEYFSETQRNKGNFPGRFSGRQFSNSRSEMNVSTLELGDSALYLCASSGGEGVYEQYFGPGTRLTVT.

V and J are TRBV15 and TRBJ2-5, with TRBD2 matching over 16 bases. This CDR3 is built from 16 residues. Germline CDR1 and CDR2: LNHNV and YYDKDF (reference sequence). V trimming: 4 bases; J trimming: 13 bases; junction bases outside the gene matches: 12. CDR3: CATSKFSGTSGGAMYF. CDR3 nucleotides: TGTGCCACCAGCAAGTTCTCCGGGACTAGCGGGGGGGCCATGTACTTC.

This chain uses TRBV7-3 with TRBJ2-3, with D maybe TRBD1 (6 bases). V dropped 5 bases and J dropped 6 bases, with 21 bases sitting between them. The length of the CDR3 is 16 residues. Germline CDR1 reads SGHTA; CDR2 reads FQGTGA. This CDR3 is CASSPWGTRGADTQYF. The CDR3 DNA sequence: TGTGCCAGCAGCCCATGGGGGACACGCGGTGCGGATACGCAGTATTTT.

This clone was found once. The genes are TRBV4-3 and TRBJ1-2; D gene uncertain. The CDR3 covers 15 residues. V lost 0 bases and J lost 2, with 10 bases in between. Looked up from germline, CDR1 is LGHNA and CDR2 is YSLEER. For the CDR3, the DNA is TGCGCCAGCAGCCAAGAATCCAGTTCCAACTATGGCTACACCTTC. Protein product: CASSQESSSNYGYTF.